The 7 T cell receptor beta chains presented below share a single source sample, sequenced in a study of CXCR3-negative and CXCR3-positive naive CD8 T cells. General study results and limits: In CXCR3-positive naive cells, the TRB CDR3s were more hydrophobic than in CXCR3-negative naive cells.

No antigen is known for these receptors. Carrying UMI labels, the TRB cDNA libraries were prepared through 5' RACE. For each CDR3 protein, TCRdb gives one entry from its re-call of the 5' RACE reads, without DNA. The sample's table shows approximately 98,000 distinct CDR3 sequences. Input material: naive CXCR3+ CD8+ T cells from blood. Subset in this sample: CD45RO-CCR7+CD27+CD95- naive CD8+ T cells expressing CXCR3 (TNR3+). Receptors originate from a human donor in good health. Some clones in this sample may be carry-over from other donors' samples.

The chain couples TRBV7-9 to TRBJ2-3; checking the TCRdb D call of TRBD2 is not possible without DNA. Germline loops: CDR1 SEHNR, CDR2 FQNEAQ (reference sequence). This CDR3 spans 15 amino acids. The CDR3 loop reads CASSRGIQITDTQYF.

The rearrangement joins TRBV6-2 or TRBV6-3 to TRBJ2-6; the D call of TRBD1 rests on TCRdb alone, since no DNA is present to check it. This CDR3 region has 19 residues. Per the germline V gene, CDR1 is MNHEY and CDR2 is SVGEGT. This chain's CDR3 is CASSYRWGYEYSGANVLTF.

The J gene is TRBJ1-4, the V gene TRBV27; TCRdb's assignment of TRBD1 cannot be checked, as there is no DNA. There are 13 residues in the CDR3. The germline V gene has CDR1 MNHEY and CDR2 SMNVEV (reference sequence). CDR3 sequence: CAILTGGREKLFF.

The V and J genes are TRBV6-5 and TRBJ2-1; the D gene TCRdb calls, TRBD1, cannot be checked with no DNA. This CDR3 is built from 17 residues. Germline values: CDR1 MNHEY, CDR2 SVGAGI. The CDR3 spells CASSYRQGYPETNEQFF.

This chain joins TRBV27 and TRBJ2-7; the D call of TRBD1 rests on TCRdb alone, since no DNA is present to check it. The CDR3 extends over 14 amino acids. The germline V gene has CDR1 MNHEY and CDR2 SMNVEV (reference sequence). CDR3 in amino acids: CASSLQGSSYEQYF.

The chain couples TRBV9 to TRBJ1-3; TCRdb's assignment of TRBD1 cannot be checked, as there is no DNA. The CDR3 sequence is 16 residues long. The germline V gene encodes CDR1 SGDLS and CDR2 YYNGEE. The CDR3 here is CASSVGWTGHGNTIYF.

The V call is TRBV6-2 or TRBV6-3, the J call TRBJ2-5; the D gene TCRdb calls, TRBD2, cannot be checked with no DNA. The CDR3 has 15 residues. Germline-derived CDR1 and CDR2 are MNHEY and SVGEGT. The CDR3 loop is CASREETSAEETQYF.